This TCR beta chain was captured in a study of T cell changes during pregnancy in multiple sclerosis (dated by TCRdb to between 2017 and 2020). Context from the whole study: Changes in the T cell repertoire over the course of pregnancy were examined in this study in women with multiple sclerosis.

The receptor library was made with the immunoSEQ multiplex PCR assay. The immuneACCESS repertoire file appears here via TCRdb, limited to in-frame rearrangements. These files lack a portion of the clones; in checked studies, under half of the deficit traces to unresolved V genes, and the cause of the others is not known. The sample data list around 77,000 clones, and about nine tenths of these were observed just once. Under 0.9% of the sample rests with the top ten. Comment on this clone: The antigen it binds to is not known. No much larger clonotype is one base removed from it; base qualities were not supplied.

The CDR3, cysteine through phenylalanine, is 15 amino acids long. Of all the DNA, just the CDR3 is kept, 45 bases in frame from base 1. The V and J ends are trimmed by 5 bases and 0 bases, leaving 14 bases between them. Taken from the germline V gene, the CDR1 and CDR2 loops are SGHVS and FQNEAQ. The sample here was peripheral blood, taken in the third trimester of pregnancy. The chain is encoded by TRBV7-8 joined to TRBJ2-7, with TRBD1 as a weak D call on 5 bases. The TCR comes from a female donor in good health, enrolled as a control in a pregnancy study. DNA sequence: TGTGCCAGCAGCACGCGGACATCGAGCTCCTACGAGCAGTACTTC. This codes for CASSTRTSSSYEQYF.